The TCR beta chain described here comes from a study of blood T cell repertoires in COVID-19. About the study: PBMCs, B-cell-depleted T cells, or T cells were the source of the cDNA or gDNA that made up the material.

In the original processing: Estimated nucleated cell counts came from reference gene primer amplification. Generated by immunoSEQ multiplex PCR, the TCRdb table keeps only in-frame clones and is missing some. That table supplies the V and J calls and clone size; D and trimming were determined from the DNA. The table shows roughly 200,000 clones, with 84% occurring only once. CDR3 length: 13 amino acids. V lost 8 bases, J lost 6 bases, and 3 bases stayed unmatched. Germline CDR1 LNHDA, CDR2 SQIVND (reference sequence). The sequenced sample was peripheral blood. V gene TRBV19 combines with J gene TRBJ1-4; TRBD1 matches 10 bases. This clonotype was sampled from a human donor in a cohort sampled during active COVID-19. The CDR3 coding sequence is TGTGCCAGTTCGGGACAGGGGTATGAAAAACTGTTTTTT. It yields the protein CASSGQGYEKLFF.